The 30 T cell receptor beta chains listed next were all sequenced from one sample in a study of cytomegalovirus exposure and HLA in healthy donors. 13 Jbeta primers and 60 Vbeta primers were used for the PCR. Sequencing used immunoSEQ multiplex PCR; TCRdb keeps in-frame clones, though not all of them. The data hold under 200,000 clones, with approximately 80% observed a single time. Specimen: PBMCs. The receptor set was obtained from a woman aged 18-29 years in good health and CMV-seronegative.

The rearrangement links TRBV5-5 to TRBJ1-2; a possible D gene is TRBD1 (5 bases). Trimming removed 7 bases from V and 0 bases from J, with 10 bases in between. Germline CDR1 is SGHKS and CDR2 is YYEKEE (reference sequence). There are 13 residues in the CDR3. The CDR3 sequence: CASSQDPNYGYTF. The CDR3 DNA is TGTGCCAGCTCACAGGATCCTAACTATGGCTACACCTTC.

This clone was detected only once. The chain is built from TRBV30 and TRBJ2-1, with a possible D match to TRBD2 (6 bases). V lost 3 bases and J 7 bases, leaving 13 bases between the germline ends. The CDR3 contains 13 residues. The germline gives CDR1 GTSNPN, CDR2 SVGIG (reference sequence). CDR3 nucleotide sequence: TGTGCCTGGAGGATGGGACTCCGTAATGAGCAGTTCTTC. This encodes CAWRMGLRNEQFF. The full variable domain, completed using reference TRBV30 and TRBJ2-1, is SQTIHQWPATLVQPVGSPLSLECTVEGTSNPNLYWYRQAAGRGLQLLFYSVGIGQISSEVPQNLSASRPQDRQFILSSKKLLLSDSGFYLCAWRMGLRNEQFFGPGTRLTVL.

This chain connects TRBV27 to TRBJ2-4; D perhaps matches TRBD2 (8 bases). With 0 bases removed from V and 5 bases from J, the gap between germline ends came to 14 bases. The germline V gene encodes CDR1 MNHEY and CDR2 SMNVEV (reference sequence). The CDR3 contains 16 residues. CDR3 amino acids: CASSLSTGGGENIQYF. The CDR3 bases are TGTGCCAGCAGTTTATCAACGGGAGGGGGCGAAAACATTCAGTACTTC.

This chain connects TRBV5-6 to TRBJ2-5, with 8 bases that match TRBD1. CDR1 is SGHDT, CDR2 YYEEEE, per germline. This CDR3 comprises 16 residues. The J segment lost 5 bases and the V segment lost 4 bases, leaving 13 bases of the junction unmatched. The CDR3 bases are TGTGCCAGCAGCGCCTGGACAGGGTTCTTATCTGAGACCCAGTACTTC. Its translation: CASSAWTGFLSETQYF.

This chain connects TRBV4-3 to TRBJ2-5, with 7 positions matching TRBD2. Germline V gene lookup returns CDR1 LGHNA and CDR2 YSLEER. This CDR3 has 16 amino acids. Unmatched junction bases numbered 5, after V lost 0 bases and J lost 1 base. Written as DNA, the CDR3 is TGCGCCAGCAGCCAAGAACCCCTAGCGGCCCAAGAGACCCAGTACTTC. It yields the protein CASSQEPLAAQETQYF.

V usage is TRBV29-1 and J usage is TRBJ2-7; 7 bases fit TRBD1. From germline, CDR1 is SQVTM and CDR2 ANQGSEA. V trimming: 0 bases; J trimming: 2 bases; junction bases outside the gene matches: 10. The length of the CDR3 is 16 residues. CDR3 DNA: TGCAGCGTTGAAGACCTTACCCGGGACAGAACCTACGAGCAGTACTTC. This gives the protein CSVEDLTRDRTYEQYF.

CDR3 nucleotides: TGTGCCAGCAGTTTACCTGCGGCCCCCACAGATACGCAGTATTTT. This encodes CASSLPAAPTDTQYF. The chain combines TRBV27 with TRBJ2-3, with no clear D. In germline, CDR1 is MNHEY, CDR2 SMNVEV (reference sequence). Trimming cost V 2 bases and J 2 bases, with 11 bases left between them. The CDR3 runs to 15 residues.

The chain combines TRBV15 with TRBJ1-6, with 8 bases aligning to TRBD1. The germline V gene has CDR1 LNHNV and CDR2 YYDKDF (reference sequence). CDR3 length: 16 amino acids. V was pared by 3 bases and J by 7 bases, with 8 bases of the junction left unmatched. CDR3 DNA sequence: TGTGCCACCAGCAGCAGGGGGCTGATTATGAATTCACCCCTCCACTTT. The encoded protein is CATSSRGLIMNSPLHF.

This sequence joins TRBV5-6 and TRBJ1-1; 10 bases are shared with TRBD1. The V gene's germline CDR1 is SGHDT and CDR2 YYEEEE. With 0 bases clipped from V and 5 bases from J, the junction kept 10 bases outside the gene matches. This CDR3 comprises 17 residues. The CDR3 DNA is TGTGCCAGCAGCTTGGCCGGAGGGACAGGGGTGGGGACTGAAGCTTTCTTT. Amino acid sequence: CASSLAGGTGVGTEAFF.

V is TRBV4-1 and J is TRBJ1-4, with D hard to call. Germline CDR1 is MGHRA and CDR2 is YSYEKL. The ends were cut back, 0 bases at V and 2 bases at J, with 10 bases in the middle. The CDR3 loop spans 16 amino acids. The CDR3 loop reads CASSQDSGRTNEKLFF. Here the CDR3 DNA reads TGCGCCAGCAGCCAAGATAGCGGGCGTACTAATGAAAAACTGTTTTTT.

The CDR3 is CASSVLAGGGYIQYF. CDR3 DNA: TGTGCCAGCAGTGTCCTAGCGGGAGGAGGCTACATTCAGTACTTC. The V gene is TRBV27, the J gene TRBJ2-4; 11 bases match TRBD2. The J segment lost 8 bases and the V segment lost 5 bases, leaving 8 bases of the junction unmatched. This CDR3 is 15 amino acids long. Per germline, CDR1 MNHEY and CDR2 SMNVEV (reference sequence).

CDR3 amino acids: CSVAGTGVVDGYTF. CDR3 bases: TGCAGCGTTGCTGGGACAGGGGTGGTGGATGGCTACACCTTC. The V and J genes are TRBV29-1 and TRBJ1-2; 10 nucleotides agree with TRBD1. CDR1 SQVTM and CDR2 ANQGSEA come from the germline V gene. The CDR3 is 14 residues long. V lost 4 bases, J lost 6 bases, and 8 bases stayed unmatched.

The genes are TRBV19 and TRBJ2-5; 9 nucleotides line up with TRBD1. CDR3 length: 15 residues. Germline CDR1 reads LNHDA; CDR2 reads SQIVND (reference sequence). V lost 5 bases and J lost 5; bases outside the gene matches: 9. CDR3 nucleotides: TGTGCCAGTAGTTCTCGGGACAGGGCGAGGGAGACCCAGTACTTC. It is translated as CASSSRDRARETQYF.

The CDR3 sequence: CASSPGTGNEKLFF. CDR3 in DNA: TGCGCCAGCAGTCCTGGGACAGGGAATGAAAAACTGTTTTTT. This chain connects TRBV5-1 to TRBJ1-4, with TRBD1 matching 9 bases. The J segment lost 5 bases and the V segment lost 5 bases, leaving 4 bases of the junction unmatched. Germline V gene lookup returns CDR1 SGHRS and CDR2 YFSETQ. This CDR3 has 14 amino acids.

This clone was counted a few times. V and J are TRBV7-6 and TRBJ2-2; TRBD2 matches at 10 bases. After removal of 1 base from V and 2 bases from J, the junction contained 1 base not matched to a gene. CDR1 is SGHVS and CDR2 is FNYEAQ in the germline V gene. The CDR3 has 16 amino acids. The CDR3 sequence is CASSLVLAGNTGELFF. In DNA, the CDR3 is TGTGCCAGCAGCTTAGTACTAGCGGGAAACACCGGGGAGCTGTTTTTT.

The rearrangement joins TRBV9 to TRBJ2-2; 7 nucleotides match TRBD2. The CDR3 is 15 residues long. Germline CDR1 and CDR2: SGDLS and YYNGEE. J gave up 1 base and V 0 bases, and 0 bases lay outside the gene matches. The CDR3 region is CASSVGGGNTGELFF. The DNA for the CDR3 is TGTGCCAGCAGCGTAGGGGGGGGGAACACCGGGGAGCTGTTTTTT.

The chain carries TRBV28 and TRBJ2-5; 11 bases line up with TRBD2. This CDR3 has 16 residues. CDR1 and CDR2 from the germline V gene are MDHEN and SYDVKM. Germline trimming cut 5 bases from V and 1 base from J; bases unmatched to any gene: 6. The CDR3 loop is CASSTLSGRAQETQYF. CDR3 sequence (DNA): TGTGCCAGCAGTACCCTTAGCGGGAGGGCCCAAGAGACCCAGTACTTC.

V is TRBV28 and J is TRBJ2-4; D may be TRBD1 (6 bases). Germline CDR1 reads MDHEN; CDR2 reads SYDVKM. This CDR3 comprises 14 residues. V lost 2 bases and J lost 1, with 6 bases in between. In nucleotides, the CDR3 is TGTGCCAGCAGTTTACAGGGGGCCAAAAACATTCAGTACTTC. This codes for CASSLQGAKNIQYF.

In regard to this clone: At the DNA level, this CDR3 is encoded by other sequences in the same sample as well. The V call is TRBV7-9, the J call TRBJ2-3; the match to TRBD2 covers 7 bases. The V gene end was trimmed by 0 bases and the J gene end by 0 bases; junction bases not matched to a gene: 0. This CDR3 region has 15 residues. Per germline, CDR1 SEHNR and CDR2 FQNEAQ (reference sequence). The CDR3 sequence: CASSLASGSTDTQYF. CDR3 coding DNA: TGTGCCAGCAGCTTAGCTAGCGGGAGCACAGATACGCAGTATTTT.

The chain combines TRBV6-1 with TRBJ2-1; 8 bases match TRBD1. The germline V gene has CDR1 MNHNS and CDR2 SASEGT. After removal of 4 bases from V and 6 bases from J, the junction contained 8 bases not matched to a gene. This CDR3 has 15 residues. CDR3 amino acids: CASSGTGRFGNEQFF. CDR3 nucleotides: TGTGCCAGCAGTGGGACAGGGAGATTCGGCAATGAGCAGTTCTTC.

V gene TRBV28 combines with J gene TRBJ2-7; TRBD2 matches at 8 bases. This CDR3 comprises 14 residues. In germline, CDR1 is MDHEN, CDR2 SYDVKM. Trimming cost V 5 bases and J 4 bases; bases outside gene matches: 7. The CDR3 protein is CASSAPGLVYEQYF. CDR3 coding DNA: TGTGCCAGCAGTGCCCCGGGACTAGTGTACGAGCAGTACTTC.

This rearrangement joins TRBV5-1 to TRBJ2-7; maybe TRBD2 (6 bases). The CDR3 runs to 13 residues. V lost 4 bases to trimming and J lost 6 bases, with 14 bases between them. In germline, CDR1 is SGHRS, CDR2 YFSETQ. CDR3 residues: CASSPTQGGEQYF. In nucleotides, the CDR3 is TGCGCCAGCAGCCCAACCCAGGGAGGCGAGCAGTACTTC. The complete variable domain, with remaining parts taken from reference TRBV5-1 and TRBJ2-7, reads KAGVTQTPRYLIKTRGQQVTLSCSPISGHRSVSWYQQTPGQGLQFLFEYFSETQRNKGNFPGRFSGRQFSNSRSEMNVSTLELGDSALYLCASSPTQGGEQYFGPGTRLTVT.

This chain uses TRBV5-4 with TRBJ1-1; 7 bases are a match to TRBD1. CDR1 is SGHNT, CDR2 YYREEE, per germline (reference sequence). This CDR3 contains 15 residues. V lost 4 bases, J lost 3 bases, and 9 bases stayed unmatched. The DNA for the CDR3 is TGTGCCAGCAGCCCGCCTACAGGGGATGACACTGAAGCTTTCTTT. It translates to CASSPPTGDDTEAFF.

J is TRBJ2-4 and V is TRBV19, with 7 bases matching TRBD1. Per germline, CDR1 LNHDA and CDR2 SQIVND (reference sequence). The CDR3 has 19 amino acids. V trimming: 3 bases; J trimming: 0 bases; junction bases outside the gene matches: 14. CDR3 in amino acids: CASSISTRGSKLAKNIQYF. The CDR3 DNA reads as TGTGCCAGTAGTATTAGTACCAGGGGGTCCAAACTAGCCAAAAACATTCAGTACTTC. Full variable domain (remainder filled in from reference TRBV19 and TRBJ2-4): DGGITQSPKYLFRKEGQNVTLSCEQNLNHDAMYWYRQDPGQGLRLIYYSQIVNDFQKGDIAEGYSVSREKKESFPLTVTSAQKNPTAFYLCASSISTRGSKLAKNIQYFGAGTRLSVL.

The rearrangement links TRBV4-1 to TRBJ2-7; 7 bases line up with TRBD1. The length of the CDR3 is 16 residues. J was trimmed by 0 bases and V by 1 base; bases with no gene match: 6. Germline lookup yields CDR1 MGHRA and CDR2 YSYEKL. CDR3 amino acids: CASSQGIQGTSYEQYF. CDR3 sequence (DNA): TGCGCCAGCAGCCAAGGGATACAGGGGACCTCCTACGAGCAGTACTTC.

V is TRBV6-5 and J is TRBJ2-7; TRBD2 aligns across 12 bases. This CDR3 is built from 15 residues. From germline, CDR1 is MNHEY and CDR2 SVGAGI. J lost 2 bases, V lost 6 bases, and 5 bases had no gene match. CDR3 bases: TGTGCCAGCAGGATGCTAGCGGGAGGGCCCTACGAGCAGTACTTC. Protein sequence: CASRMLAGGPYEQYF.

The chain recombines TRBV7-6 with TRBJ1-1, with 7 bases identical to TRBD1. The V gene end was trimmed by 5 bases and the J gene end by 4 bases; junction bases not matched to a gene: 10. CDR1 is SGHVS, CDR2 FNYEAQ, per germline. The CDR3 spans 15 residues. CDR3 nucleotide sequence: TGTGCCAGCAGCCCAGAGGTAGGGGGCCCCACTGAAGCTTTCTTT. Protein sequence: CASSPEVGGPTEAFF. The full variable domain, in which reference TRBV7-6 and TRBJ1-1 provide the parts outside the CDR3, is GAGVSQSPRYKVTKRGQDVALRCDPISGHVSLYWYRQALGQGPEFLTYFNYEAQQDKSGLPNDRFSAERPEGSISTLTIQRTEQRDSAMYRCASSPEVGGPTEAFFGQGTRLTVV.

The CDR3 is CASSLATGDLSYNEQFF. The CDR3 DNA is TGTGCCAGCAGCTTAGCAACAGGGGACCTCTCCTACAATGAGCAGTTCTTC. V and J are TRBV7-6 and TRBJ2-1; 7 positions agree with TRBD1. The CDR3 is 17 residues long. With 0 bases clipped from V and 0 bases from J, the junction kept 5 bases outside the gene matches. Germline V CDR1 and CDR2: SGHVS, FNYEAQ.

The table lists this clone with a few counts. One end of the junction fails to match germline, which may point to a read error. The rearrangement links TRBV2 to TRBJ2-1; D is unresolved. The germline gives CDR1 SNHLY, CDR2 FYNNEI. The CDR3 contains 15 residues. The CDR3 region is CASSKAPSSYNEQFF. Here the CDR3 DNA reads TGTGCCAGCAGTAAAGCCCCGAGCTCCTACAATGAGCAGTTCTTC.

The chain employs TRBV7-8 and TRBJ2-4; 9 nucleotides align to TRBD1. Trimming cost V 1 base and J 0 bases; bases outside gene matches: 4. This CDR3 is 17 amino acids long. Germline V gives CDR1 SGHVS, CDR2 FQNEAQ. CDR3 in amino acids: CASSLGRQGVAKNIQYF. The CDR3 nucleotides read TGTGCCAGCAGCTTAGGACGACAGGGGGTAGCCAAAAACATTCAGTACTTC.